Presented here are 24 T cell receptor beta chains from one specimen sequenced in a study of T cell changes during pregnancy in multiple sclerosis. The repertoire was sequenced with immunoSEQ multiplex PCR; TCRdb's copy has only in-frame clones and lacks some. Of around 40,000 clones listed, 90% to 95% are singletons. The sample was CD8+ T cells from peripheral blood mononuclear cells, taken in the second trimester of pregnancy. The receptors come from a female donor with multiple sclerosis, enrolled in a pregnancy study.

The CDR3 loop reads CASSFGLADNEQFF. For the CDR3, the DNA is TGTGCCAGCAGCTTCGGACTAGCGGACAATGAGCAGTTCTTC. The gene calls are TRBV5-4 and TRBJ2-1; 10 bases are a match to TRBD2. With 2 bases clipped from V and 5 bases from J, the junction kept 1 base outside the gene matches. The CDR3 has 14 residues. Germline V gene lookup returns CDR1 SGHNT and CDR2 YYREEE (reference sequence).

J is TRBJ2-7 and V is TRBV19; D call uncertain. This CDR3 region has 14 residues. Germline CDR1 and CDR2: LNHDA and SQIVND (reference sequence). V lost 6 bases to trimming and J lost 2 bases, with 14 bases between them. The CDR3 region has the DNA TGTGCCAGTAGCCAGAGGCCGGCCACCTACGAGCAGTACTTC. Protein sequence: CASSQRPATYEQYF.

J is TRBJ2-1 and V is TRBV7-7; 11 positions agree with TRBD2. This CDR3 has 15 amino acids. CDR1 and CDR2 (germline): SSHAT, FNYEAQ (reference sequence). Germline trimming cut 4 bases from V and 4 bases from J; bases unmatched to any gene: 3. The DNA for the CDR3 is TGTGCCAGCAGCTACGGGACTAGCGGTTACAATGAGCAGTTCTTC. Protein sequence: CASSYGTSGYNEQFF. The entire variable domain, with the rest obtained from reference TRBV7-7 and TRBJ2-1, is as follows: GAGVSQSPRYKVTKRGQDVTLRCDPISSHATLYWYQQALGQGPEFLTYFNYEAQPDKSGLPSDRFSAERPEGSISTLTIQRTEQRDSAMYRCASSYGTSGYNEQFFGPGTRLTVL.

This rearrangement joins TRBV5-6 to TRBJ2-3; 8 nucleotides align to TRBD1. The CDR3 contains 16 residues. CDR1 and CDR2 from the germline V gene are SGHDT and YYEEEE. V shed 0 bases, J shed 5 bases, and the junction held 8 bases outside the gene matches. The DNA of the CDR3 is TGTGCCAGCAGCTTGGTTGGCAGGGGGCAAGTAGATACGCAGTATTTT. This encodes CASSLVGRGQVDTQYF. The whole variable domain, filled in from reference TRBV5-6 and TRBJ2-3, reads DAGVTQSPTHLIKTRGQQVTLRCSPKSGHDTVSWYQQALGQGPQFIFQYYEEEERQRGNFPDRFSGHQFPNYSSELNVNALLLGDSALYLCASSLVGRGQVDTQYFGPGTRLTVL.

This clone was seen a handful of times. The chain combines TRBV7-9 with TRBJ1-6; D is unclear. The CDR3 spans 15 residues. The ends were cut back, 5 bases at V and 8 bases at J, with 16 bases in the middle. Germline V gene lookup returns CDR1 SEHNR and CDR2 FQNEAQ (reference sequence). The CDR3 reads CASSLDLRGDSPLHF. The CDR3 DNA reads TGTGCCAGCAGCCTAGATCTCCGGGGAGATTCACCCCTCCACTTT.

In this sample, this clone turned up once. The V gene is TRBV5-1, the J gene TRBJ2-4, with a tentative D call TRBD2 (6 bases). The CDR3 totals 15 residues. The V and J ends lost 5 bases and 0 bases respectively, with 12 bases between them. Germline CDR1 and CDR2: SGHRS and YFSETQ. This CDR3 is CASRSLGGAKNIQYF. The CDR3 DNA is TGCGCCAGCAGGTCTCTGGGGGGAGCCAAAAACATTCAGTACTTC.

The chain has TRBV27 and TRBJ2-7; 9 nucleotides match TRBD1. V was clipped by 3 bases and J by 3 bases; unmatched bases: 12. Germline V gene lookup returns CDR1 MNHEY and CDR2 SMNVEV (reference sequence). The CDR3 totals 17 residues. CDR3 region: CASSLVGTGYIGYEQYF. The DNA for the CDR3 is TGTGCCAGCAGTTTGGTGGGGACAGGGTACATCGGCTACGAGCAGTACTTC.

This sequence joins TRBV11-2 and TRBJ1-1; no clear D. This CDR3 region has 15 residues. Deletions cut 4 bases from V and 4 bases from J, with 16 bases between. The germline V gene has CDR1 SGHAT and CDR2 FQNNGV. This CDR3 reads CASSSTAARGTEAFF. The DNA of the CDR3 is TGTGCCAGCAGCTCCACTGCGGCCCGGGGCACTGAAGCTTTCTTT.

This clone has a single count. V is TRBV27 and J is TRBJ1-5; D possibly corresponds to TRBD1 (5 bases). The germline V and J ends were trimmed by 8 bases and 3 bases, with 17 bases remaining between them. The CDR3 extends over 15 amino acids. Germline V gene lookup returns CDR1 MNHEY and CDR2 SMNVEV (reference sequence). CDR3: CASSVGGFTNQPQHF. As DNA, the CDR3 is TGTGCCAGCTCCGTGGGGGGGTTCACCAATCAGCCCCAGCATTTT.

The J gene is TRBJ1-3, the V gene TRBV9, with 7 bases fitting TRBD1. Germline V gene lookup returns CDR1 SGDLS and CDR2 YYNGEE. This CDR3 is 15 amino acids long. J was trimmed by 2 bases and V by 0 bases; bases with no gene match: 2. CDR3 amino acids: CASSVGQGAGNTIYF. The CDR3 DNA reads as TGTGCCAGCAGCGTAGGGCAGGGGGCTGGAAACACCATATATTTT.

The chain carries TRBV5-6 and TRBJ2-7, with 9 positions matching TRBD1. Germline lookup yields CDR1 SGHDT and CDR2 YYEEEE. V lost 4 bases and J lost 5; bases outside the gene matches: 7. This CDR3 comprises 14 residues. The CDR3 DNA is TGTGCCAGCAGCCCAAAGGACAGGGGCCACGAGCAGTACTTC. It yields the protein CASSPKDRGHEQYF.

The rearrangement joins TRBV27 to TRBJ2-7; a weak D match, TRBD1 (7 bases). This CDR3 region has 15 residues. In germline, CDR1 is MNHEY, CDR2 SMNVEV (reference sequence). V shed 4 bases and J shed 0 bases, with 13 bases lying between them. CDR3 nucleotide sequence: TGTGCCAGCAGTTGGCAGGGGGGACCCTCCTACGAGCAGTACTTC. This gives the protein CASSWQGGPSYEQYF.

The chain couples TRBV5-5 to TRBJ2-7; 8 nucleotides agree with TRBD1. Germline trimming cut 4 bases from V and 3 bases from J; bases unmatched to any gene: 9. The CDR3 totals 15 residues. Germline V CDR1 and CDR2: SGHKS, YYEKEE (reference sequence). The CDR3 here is CASSLEGTGFYEQYF. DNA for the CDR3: TGTGCCAGCAGCCTGGAGGGGACAGGCTTCTACGAGCAGTACTTC.

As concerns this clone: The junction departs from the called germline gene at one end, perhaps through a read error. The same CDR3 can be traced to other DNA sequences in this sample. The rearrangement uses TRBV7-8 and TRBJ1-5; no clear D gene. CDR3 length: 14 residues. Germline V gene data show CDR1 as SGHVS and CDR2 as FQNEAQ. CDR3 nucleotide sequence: TGCGCCAGCAGCGCCAGAGCGAGCAATCAGCCCCAGCATTTT. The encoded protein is CASSARASNQPQHF.

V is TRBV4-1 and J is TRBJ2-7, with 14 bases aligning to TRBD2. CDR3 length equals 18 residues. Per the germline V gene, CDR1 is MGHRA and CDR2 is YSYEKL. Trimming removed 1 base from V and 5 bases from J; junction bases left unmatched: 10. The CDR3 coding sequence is TGCGCCAGCAGCCAAGCCTGGACTAGCGGGAGGCCGGTCCACGAGCAGTACTTC. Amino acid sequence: CASSQAWTSGRPVHEQYF.

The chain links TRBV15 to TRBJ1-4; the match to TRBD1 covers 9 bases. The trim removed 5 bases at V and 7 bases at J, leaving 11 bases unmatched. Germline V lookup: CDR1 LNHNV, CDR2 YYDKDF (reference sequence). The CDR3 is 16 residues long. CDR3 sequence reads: CATSGPGQGRVEKLFF. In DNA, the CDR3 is TGTGCCACCAGCGGACCCGGACAGGGGAGGGTTGAAAAACTGTTTTTT.

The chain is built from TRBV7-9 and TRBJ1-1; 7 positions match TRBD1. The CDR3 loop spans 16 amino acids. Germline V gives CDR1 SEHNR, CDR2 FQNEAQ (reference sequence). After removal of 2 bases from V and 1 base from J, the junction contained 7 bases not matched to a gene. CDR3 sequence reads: CASSLKQGNPNTEAFF. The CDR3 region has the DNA TGTGCCAGCAGCTTAAAACAGGGGAATCCGAACACTGAAGCTTTCTTT. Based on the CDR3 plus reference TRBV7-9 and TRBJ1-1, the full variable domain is DTGVSQNPRHKITKRGQNVTFRCDPISEHNRLYWYRQTLGQGPEFLTYFQNEAQLEKSRLLSDRFSAERPKGSFSTLEIQRTEQGDSAMYLCASSLKQGNPNTEAFFGQGTRLTVV.

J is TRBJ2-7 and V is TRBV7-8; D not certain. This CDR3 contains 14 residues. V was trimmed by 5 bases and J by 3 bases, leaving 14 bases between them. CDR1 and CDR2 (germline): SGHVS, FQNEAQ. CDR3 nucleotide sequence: TGTGCCAGCAGCAAAAACCGGGTCCTCTACGAGCAGTACTTC. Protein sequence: CASSKNRVLYEQYF.

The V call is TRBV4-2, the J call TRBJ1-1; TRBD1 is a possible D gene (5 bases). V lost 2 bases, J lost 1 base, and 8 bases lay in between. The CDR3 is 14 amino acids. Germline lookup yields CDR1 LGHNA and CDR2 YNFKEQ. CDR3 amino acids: CASSQTTANTEAFF. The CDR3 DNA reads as TGTGCCAGCAGCCAAACGACAGCGAACACTGAAGCTTTCTTT.

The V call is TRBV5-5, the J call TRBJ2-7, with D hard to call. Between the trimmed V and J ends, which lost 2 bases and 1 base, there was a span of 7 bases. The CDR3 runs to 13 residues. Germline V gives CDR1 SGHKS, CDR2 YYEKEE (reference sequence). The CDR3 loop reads CASSLQPSYEQYF. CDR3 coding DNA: TGTGCCAGCAGCTTACAGCCTTCCTACGAGCAGTACTTC. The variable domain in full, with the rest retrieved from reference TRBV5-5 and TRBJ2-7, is DAGVTQSPTHLIKTRGQQVTLRCSPISGHKSVSWYQQVLGQGPQFIFQYYEKEERGRGNFPDRFSARQFPNYSSELNVNALLLGDSALYLCASSLQPSYEQYFGPGTRLTVT.

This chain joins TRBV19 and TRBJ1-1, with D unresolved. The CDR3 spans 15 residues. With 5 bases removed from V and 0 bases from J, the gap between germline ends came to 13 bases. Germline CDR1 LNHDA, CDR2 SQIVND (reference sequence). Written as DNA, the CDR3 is TGTGCCAGTAGTGATTGGCCGGGGATGAACACTGAAGCTTTCTTT. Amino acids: CASSDWPGMNTEAFF.

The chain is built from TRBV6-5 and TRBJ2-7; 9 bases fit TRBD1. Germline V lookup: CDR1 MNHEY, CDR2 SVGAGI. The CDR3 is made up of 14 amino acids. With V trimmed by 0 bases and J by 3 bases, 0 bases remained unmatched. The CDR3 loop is CASSYSGQGYEQYF. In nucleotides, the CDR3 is TGTGCCAGCAGTTACTCGGGACAGGGCTACGAGCAGTACTTC.

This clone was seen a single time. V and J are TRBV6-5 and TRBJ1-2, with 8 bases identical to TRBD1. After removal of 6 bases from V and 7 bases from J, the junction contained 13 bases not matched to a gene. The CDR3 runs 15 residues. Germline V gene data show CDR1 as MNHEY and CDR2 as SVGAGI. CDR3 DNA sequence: TGTGCCAGCAGGATTCGGACAGGGAGCATGGGTGGCTACACCTTC. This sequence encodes CASRIRTGSMGGYTF.

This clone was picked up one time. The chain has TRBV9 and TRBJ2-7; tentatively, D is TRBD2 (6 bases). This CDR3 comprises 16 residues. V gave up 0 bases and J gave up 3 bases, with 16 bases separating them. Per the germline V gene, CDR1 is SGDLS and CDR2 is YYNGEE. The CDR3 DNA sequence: TGTGCCAGCAGCGTAGGTGGCGGGGATAAACGCTACGAGCAGTACTTC. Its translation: CASSVGGGDKRYEQYF.